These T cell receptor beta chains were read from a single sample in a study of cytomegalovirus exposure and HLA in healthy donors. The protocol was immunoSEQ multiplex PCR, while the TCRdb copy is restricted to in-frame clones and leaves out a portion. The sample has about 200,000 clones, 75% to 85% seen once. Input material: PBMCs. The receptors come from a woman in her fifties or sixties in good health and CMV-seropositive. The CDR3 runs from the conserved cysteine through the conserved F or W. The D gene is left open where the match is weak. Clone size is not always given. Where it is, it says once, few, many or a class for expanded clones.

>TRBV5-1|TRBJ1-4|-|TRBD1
CASSPGQGAREKLFF
TGCGCCAGCAGCCCAGGACAGGGGGCGCGGGAAAAACTGTTTTTT
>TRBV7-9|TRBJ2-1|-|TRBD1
CASSLGDRDYNEQFF
TGTGCCAGCAGCTTAGGGGACAGGGACTACAATGAGCAGTTCTTC
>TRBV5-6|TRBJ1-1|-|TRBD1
CASSLSFGTGVTEAFF
TGTGCCAGCAGCTTGAGTTTCGGGACAGGGGTTACTGAAGCTTTCTTT
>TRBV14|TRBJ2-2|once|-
CASSQAGIANTGELFF
TGTGCCAGCAGCCAAGCCGGGATAGCGAACACCGGGGAGCTGTTTTTT
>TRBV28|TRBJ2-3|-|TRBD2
CASGVASGSGDTQYF
TGTGCCAGCGGCGTAGCTAGCGGGAGTGGAGATACGCAGTATTTT
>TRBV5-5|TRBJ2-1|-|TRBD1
CASSPTGASSYNEQFF
TGTGCCAGCAGCCCTACAGGGGCGAGCTCCTACAATGAGCAGTTCTTC
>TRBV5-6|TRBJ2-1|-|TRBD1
CASSYPGTGMEQFF
TGTGCCAGCAGCTACCCCGGGACAGGGATGGAGCAGTTCTTC
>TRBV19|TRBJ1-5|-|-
CASSMSHVTPNQPQHF
TGTGCCAGTAGTATGAGTCACGTCACTCCCAATCAGCCCCAGCATTTT
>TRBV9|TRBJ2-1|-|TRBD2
CASSEDSGGWNEQFF
TGTGCCAGCAGCGAAGATAGCGGGGGGTGGAATGAGCAGTTCTTC
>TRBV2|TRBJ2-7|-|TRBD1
CASSVRRGYEQYF
TGTGCCAGCAGTGTACGCAGGGGGTACGAGCAGTACTTC
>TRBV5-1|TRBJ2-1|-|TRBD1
CASSPGQGMNNEQFF
TGCGCCAGCAGCCCGGGACAGGGGATGAACAATGAGCAGTTCTTC
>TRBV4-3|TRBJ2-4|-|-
CASSRDLQGRNIQYF
TGCGCCAGCAGCCGGGATCTCCAGGGCCGAAACATTCAGTACTTC
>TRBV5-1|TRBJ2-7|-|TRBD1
CASSFGQARWSYEQYF
TGCGCCAGCAGCTTTGGACAGGCGAGATGGTCCTACGAGCAGTACTTC
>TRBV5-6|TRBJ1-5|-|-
CASSLGQVLNQPQHF
TGTGCCAGCAGCTTGGGACAGGTCCTCAATCAGCCCCAGCATTTT
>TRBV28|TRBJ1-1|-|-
CASRNPDTGNTEAFF
TGTGCCAGCAGAAACCCTGACACGGGAAACACTGAAGCTTTCTTT
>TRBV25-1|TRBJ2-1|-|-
CASSEYTRGNEQFF
TGTGCCAGCAGTGAATATACGCGGGGCAATGAGCAGTTCTTC
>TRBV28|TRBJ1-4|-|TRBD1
CASSWDRGATNEKLFF
TGTGCCAGCAGTTGGGACAGGGGTGCAACTAATGAAAAACTGTTTTTT
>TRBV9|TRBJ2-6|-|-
CASSVLGSGANGLTF
TGTGCCAGCAGCGTTCTCGGCTCTGGGGCCAACGGCCTGACTTTC
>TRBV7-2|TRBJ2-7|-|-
CASSLVGYEQYF
TGTGCCAGCAGCTTAGTCGGCTACGAGCAGTACTTC
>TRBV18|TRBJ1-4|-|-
CASSLEDWGEKLFF
TGTGCCAGCTCATTGGAGGATTGGGGTGAAAAACTGTTTTTT
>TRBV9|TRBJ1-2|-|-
CASSVGAAGVSYGYTF
TGTGCCAGCAGCGTAGGGGCAGCCGGGGTCTCCTATGGCTACACCTTC
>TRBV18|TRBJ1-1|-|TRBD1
CAGSPRQGQDTEAFF
TGTGCCGGCTCACCCCGACAGGGTCAGGACACTGAAGCTTTCTTT
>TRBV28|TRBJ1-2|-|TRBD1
CASNSQGAYHGYTF
TGTGCCAGCAACTCACAGGGGGCGTACCATGGCTACACCTTC
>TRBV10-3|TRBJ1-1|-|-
CAISESNEPAARAFF
TGTGCCATCAGTGAGTCCAACGAACCGGCCGCTAGAGCTTTCTTT
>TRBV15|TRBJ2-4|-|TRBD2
CATSGGGEMIENIQYF
TGTGCCACCAGCGGGGGGGGAGAAATGATAGAAAACATTCAGTACTTC
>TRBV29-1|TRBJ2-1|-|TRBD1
CSAITGGNEQFF
TGCAGCGCTATCACAGGGGGCAATGAGCAGTTCTTC
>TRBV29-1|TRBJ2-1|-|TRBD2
CSVEGTSGREGPYNEQFF
TGCAGCGTTGAAGGGACTAGCGGGAGGGAGGGCCCCTACAATGAGCAGTTCTTC
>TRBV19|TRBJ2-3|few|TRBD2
CASSPHPALAGSDTQYF
TGTGCCAGTAGTCCCCACCCGGCGCTAGCGGGATCAGATACGCAGTATTTT
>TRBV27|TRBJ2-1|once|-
CASSLFSYNEQFF
TGTGCCAGCAGTTTATTCAGTTACAATGAGCAGTTCTTC
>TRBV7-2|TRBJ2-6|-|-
CASTPGSGANVLTF
TGTGCCAGCACCCCGGGCTCTGGGGCCAACGTCCTGACTTTC
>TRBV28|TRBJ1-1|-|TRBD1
CASSWDRKATEAFF
TGTGCCAGCAGCTGGGACAGGAAAGCGACTGAAGCTTTCTTT
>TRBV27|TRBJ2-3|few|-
CASSPGTSTDTQYF
TGTGCCAGCAGTCCGGGGACTAGCACAGATACGCAGTATTTT
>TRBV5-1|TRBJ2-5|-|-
CASSLDGGRVETQYF
TGCGCCAGCAGCTTGGACGGGGGTAGGGTTGAGACCCAGTACTTC
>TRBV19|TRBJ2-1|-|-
CASSSQASSYNEQFF
TGTGCCAGTAGTTCACAGGCGAGCTCCTACAATGAGCAGTTCTTC
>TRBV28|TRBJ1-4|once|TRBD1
CASSQRTGGIEKLFF
TGTGCCAGCAGCCAACGGACAGGGGGCATTGAAAAACTGTTTTTT
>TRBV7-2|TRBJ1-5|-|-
CASSSGQSNQPQHF
TGTGCCAGCAGCTCAGGACAGAGCAATCAGCCCCAGCATTTT
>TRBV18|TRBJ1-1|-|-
CASSLQGDTEAFF
TGTGCCAGCTCACTGCAGGGTGACACTGAAGCTTTCTTT
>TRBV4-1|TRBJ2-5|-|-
CASSQGRGRLPQETQYF
TGCGCCAGCAGCCAAGGGAGGGGTCGGCTACCCCAAGAGACCCAGTACTTC
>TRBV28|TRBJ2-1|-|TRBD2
CASSRGLAGSRNEQFF
TGTGCCAGCAGTAGGGGACTAGCGGGGTCAAGGAATGAGCAGTTCTTC
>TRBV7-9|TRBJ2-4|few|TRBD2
CASSTGLAGGGAKNSQYF
TGTGCCAGCAGCACGGGACTAGCGGGCGGGGGGGCCAAAAACAGTCAGTACTTC
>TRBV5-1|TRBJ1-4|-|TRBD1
CASSLGRGLANEKLFF
TGCGCCAGCAGCTTGGGAAGGGGGCTGGCTAATGAAAAACTGTTTTTT
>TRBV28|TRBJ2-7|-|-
CASSRPTDRSFEQYF
TGTGCCAGCAGTCGTCCGACAGACCGCTCCTTCGAGCAGTACTTC
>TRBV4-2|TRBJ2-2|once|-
CASSQAGSITGELFF
TGTGCCAGCAGCCAAGCCGGTTCCATCACCGGGGAGCTGTTTTTT
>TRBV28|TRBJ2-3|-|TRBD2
CASRMGGADTQYF
TGTGCCAGCAGGATGGGAGGGGCAGATACGCAGTATTTT
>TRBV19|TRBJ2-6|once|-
CASSIPGSLSGANVLTF
TGTGCCAGTAGTATTCCGGGTTCTCTTTCTGGGGCCAACGTCCTGACTTTC
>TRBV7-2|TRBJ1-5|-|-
CASSTSGANQPQHF
TGTGCCAGCAGCACATCAGGGGCGAATCAGCCCCAGCATTTT